This T cell receptor (beta chain) was identified during a study of T cell responses to AZD1222 COVID-19 vaccine. Here immunoSEQ multiplex PCR was the method, and the copy in TCRdb shows in-frame clones only, minus some. Among around 110,000 clones listed, 88% were seen once. The CDR3 consists of 14 residues. Germline CDR1 and CDR2: LNHDA and SQIVND (reference sequence). Trimming removed 5 bases from V and 7 bases from J, with 18 bases in between. The receptor comes from an adult in good health. The J gene is TRBJ2-7, the V gene TRBV19, with D perhaps assigned TRBD1 or TRBD2 (5 bases each). Sequences were derived from peripheral blood, sampled on day 0 of AZD1222 vaccination. Here the CDR3 DNA reads TGTGCCAGTAGTGGGGCTACCCGGCGGGTAGAGCAGTACTTC. This encodes CASSGATRRVEQYF.